The 30 T cell receptor beta chains reported below all come from one sample, sequenced in a study of cytomegalovirus exposure and HLA in healthy donors. Primers: 60 Vbeta forward and 13 Jbeta reverse. Here immunoSEQ multiplex PCR was the method, and the copy in TCRdb shows in-frame clones only, minus some. The sample carries 75,000 to 100,000 clones, 73% recorded once. Sequencing was performed on PBMCs. The source is a man aged 40-50 years in good health and CMV-seronegative.

This clone was recorded a few times. V and J are TRBV5-1 and TRBJ1-1; 9 bases are shared with TRBD1. V shed 3 bases, J shed 2 bases, and the junction held 5 bases outside the gene matches. CDR1 and CDR2 from the germline V gene are SGHRS and YFSETQ. The CDR3 has 15 residues. The CDR3 DNA sequence: TGCGCCAGCAGCTCTCCGGACAGGGGAAACACTGAAGCTTTCTTT. Its protein is CASSSPDRGNTEAFF.

The rearrangement uses TRBV14 and TRBJ2-7; D call uncertain. V gave up 4 bases and J gave up 6 bases, with 10 bases separating them. Germline assignment: CDR1 SGHDN and CDR2 FVKESK. This CDR3 comprises 12 residues. The CDR3 loop reads CASSPHPGEQYF. In DNA, the CDR3 is TGTGCCAGCAGCCCCCATCCGGGCGAGCAGTACTTC. Using reference TRBV14 and TRBJ2-7 for the parts outside the CDR3, the full variable domain is EAGVTQFPSHSVIEKGQTVTLRCDPISGHDNLYWYRRVMGKEIKFLLHFVKESKQDESGMPNNRFLAERTGGTYSTLKVQPAELEDSGVYFCASSPHPGEQYFGPGTRLTVT.

J is TRBJ2-2 and V is TRBV6-6; 7 bases map to TRBD1. The germline gives CDR1 MNHNY, CDR2 SVGAGI (reference sequence). J was trimmed by 7 bases and V by 7 bases; bases with no gene match: 9. There are 14 residues in the CDR3. The CDR3 DNA reads TGTGCCAGCAACAACAGGGGTGGTTTCGGGGAGCTGTTTTTT. Translating gives CASNNRGGFGELFF.

The V and J genes are TRBV7-2 and TRBJ1-2; D call uncertain. Germline CDR1 is SGHTA and CDR2 is FQGNSA. The V and J ends lost 1 base and 0 bases respectively, with 9 bases between them. The CDR3 has 15 residues. The CDR3 region has the DNA TGTGCCAGCAGCTTAGTTGGCGGTCCTAACTATGGCTACACCTTC. Translated, it gives CASSLVGGPNYGYTF. Variable domain in full (rest from reference TRBV7-2 and TRBJ1-2): GAGVSQSPSNKVTEKGKDVELRCDPISGHTALYWYRQSLGQGLEFLIYFQGNSAPDKSGLPSDRFSAERTGGSVSTLTIQRTQQEDSAVYLCASSLVGGPNYGYTFGSGTRLTVV.

This CDR3 is CASSLPVDSNQPQHF. CDR3 nucleotide sequence: TGTGCCAGCAGCTTACCCGTAGATAGCAATCAGCCCCAGCATTTT. The gene calls are TRBV7-3 and TRBJ1-5; D remains ambiguous. CDR1 and CDR2 from the germline V gene are SGHTA and FQGTGA. The CDR3 is 15 residues long. V gave up 2 bases and J gave up 0 bases, with 8 bases separating them. The complete variable domain, with remaining parts taken from reference TRBV7-3 and TRBJ1-5, reads GAGVSQTPSNKVTEKGKYVELRCDPISGHTALYWYRQSLGQGPEFLIYFQGTGAADDSGLPNDRFFAVRPEGSVSTLKIQRTERGDSAVYLCASSLPVDSNQPQHFGDGTRLSIL.

The chain recombines TRBV10-3 with TRBJ1-2, with TRBD1 matching 9 bases. CDR3 length: 16 amino acids. Germline V gene lookup returns CDR1 ENHRY and CDR2 SYGVKD. Trimming removed 6 bases from V and 0 bases from J; junction bases left unmatched: 8. Here the CDR3 reads CAIRNFGTGTNYGYTF. The CDR3 DNA reads as TGTGCCATCAGAAACTTCGGGACAGGGACTAACTATGGCTACACCTTC.

As DNA, the CDR3 is TGTGCCAGCAGCAGCCGACAGGGAGCGTATGGCTACACCTTC. Its translation is CASSSRQGAYGYTF. The chain combines TRBV13 with TRBJ1-2; 7 nucleotides agree with TRBD1. J gave up 5 bases and V 5 bases, and 8 bases lay outside the gene matches. Per germline, CDR1 PRHDT and CDR2 FYEKMQ (reference sequence). The CDR3 extends over 14 amino acids.

The chain joins TRBV18 to TRBJ2-5; a possible D gene is TRBD1 (5 bases). Looked up from germline, CDR1 is KGHSH and CDR2 is LQKENI. The CDR3 loop spans 17 amino acids. The V and J ends lost 2 bases and 4 bases respectively, with 20 bases between them. The CDR3 reads CASSPNTGVSGGETQYF. The CDR3 nucleotides are TGTGCCAGCTCACCAAACACAGGCGTATCGGGCGGAGAGACCCAGTACTTC.

In the case of this clone: Lacking the conserved final phenylalanine or tryptophan, this CDR3 likely reflects a read error. This chain's CDR3 is CAWKLTNTGELFV. For the CDR3, the DNA is TGTGCCTGGAAGCTCACGAACACCGGGGAGCTGTTTGTT. The chain employs TRBV30 and TRBJ2-2; D unresolved. CDR1 and CDR2 from the germline V gene are GTSNPN and SVGIG (reference sequence). CDR3 length: 13 residues. V dropped 4 bases and J dropped 0 bases, with 6 bases sitting between them.

J is TRBJ1-5 and V is TRBV4-1; D is unclear. Trimming pared 0 bases from V and 5 bases from J, leaving 8 bases between. The CDR3 spans 14 residues. The germline CDR1 and CDR2 sequences are MGHRA and YSYEKL. CDR3 bases: TGCGCCAGCAGCCAAGAAGCCGGGGATCAGCCCCAGCATTTT. This encodes CASSQEAGDQPQHF.

This clone was detected a few times. This rearrangement joins TRBV14 to TRBJ1-1; no firm D call. Per germline, CDR1 SGHDN and CDR2 FVKESK. The ends were cut back, 1 base at V and 4 bases at J, with 13 bases in the middle. The CDR3 is 15 residues long. The CDR3 nucleotides are TGTGCCAGCAGCCAAGTCCCGGGGAGTGTCACTGAAGCTTTCTTT. Its protein is CASSQVPGSVTEAFF.

The CDR3 DNA is TGTGCCAGCAGCCCGCGTACGGGGGGCTACAATGAGCAGTTCTTC. The encoded protein is CASSPRTGGYNEQFF. The V gene is TRBV5-4, the J gene TRBJ2-1, with 7 bases identical to TRBD2. This CDR3 has 15 residues. Trimming took 4 bases from V and 3 from J; bases not matched to a gene: 7. Germline loops: CDR1 SGHNT, CDR2 YYREEE (reference sequence).

This clone has a handful of counts. As the CDR3 is not closed by the conserved phenylalanine or tryptophan, this likely results from a read error. The V and J genes are TRBV5-1 and TRBJ1-4; D not resolved. This CDR3 is built from 15 residues. Deletions cut 0 bases from V and 0 bases from J, with 6 bases between. Per germline, CDR1 SGHRS and CDR2 YFSETQ. DNA of the CDR3: TGCGCCAGCAGCTTGGAGGGAGCAACTAATGAAAAACTGTTTGTT. Protein product: CASSLEGATNEKLFV.

This clone has a handful of counts. This rearrangement joins TRBV5-1 to TRBJ2-7; 9 nucleotides agree with TRBD2. Per germline, CDR1 SGHRS and CDR2 YFSETQ. With 3 bases clipped from V and 3 bases from J, the junction kept 4 bases outside the gene matches. This CDR3 contains 14 residues. CDR3 coding DNA: TGCGCCAGCAGCTCCAGCGGGGGGAACTACGAGCAGTACTTC. Translating gives CASSSSGGNYEQYF. The full variable domain, rest sourced from reference TRBV5-1 and TRBJ2-7, is KAGVTQTPRYLIKTRGQQVTLSCSPISGHRSVSWYQQTPGQGLQFLFEYFSETQRNKGNFPGRFSGRQFSNSRSEMNVSTLELGDSALYLCASSSSGGNYEQYFGPGTRLTVT.

The chain employs TRBV6-1 and TRBJ2-7; 10 nucleotides line up with TRBD1. The CDR3 is 14 amino acids. CDR1 is MNHNS and CDR2 is SASEGT in the germline V gene. With 10 bases clipped from V and 2 bases from J, the junction kept 8 bases outside the gene matches. The CDR3, as DNA: TGTGCCACCTTCCGGGACAGGGGAACCTACGAGCAGTACTTC. Translation: CATFRDRGTYEQYF.

CDR3 amino acids: CARRFTGAQWLAYEQYF. Here the CDR3 DNA reads TGTGCCAGAAGGTTTACAGGGGCACAATGGCTAGCCTACGAGCAGTACTTC. The chain uses TRBV5-3 and TRBJ2-7; 7 bases agree with TRBD1. TRBV5-3 is an open reading frame whose function is uncertain. This CDR3 spans 17 amino acids. V shed 5 bases, J shed 2 bases, and the junction held 16 bases outside the gene matches.

This clone occurred once. This chain joins TRBV5-6 and TRBJ1-5, with 9 nucleotides matching TRBD1. The CDR3 runs 14 residues. V was clipped by 4 bases and J by 3 bases; unmatched bases: 2. Looked up from germline, CDR1 is SGHDT and CDR2 is YYEEEE. In DNA, the CDR3 is TGTGCCAGCAGCCGGACAGGGGACAATCAGCCCCAGCATTTT. This gives the protein CASSRTGDNQPQHF.

In the case of this clone: The same CDR3 is also encoded by other DNA sequences in this sample. J is TRBJ1-1 and V is TRBV14; 7 bases line up with TRBD1. This CDR3 spans 15 amino acids. CDR1 SGHDN and CDR2 FVKESK come from the germline V gene. J was trimmed by 3 bases and V by 3 bases; bases with no gene match: 7. CDR3 in amino acids: CASSQQTGTYTEAFF. CDR3 coding DNA: TGTGCCAGCAGCCAGCAGACAGGGACTTACACTGAAGCTTTCTTT.

The V call is TRBV2, the J call TRBJ2-5, with a weak D call TRBD1 (5 bases). The CDR3 consists of 15 residues. Germline lookup yields CDR1 SNHLY and CDR2 FYNNEI. V dropped 4 bases and J dropped 5 bases, with 17 bases sitting between them. For the CDR3, the DNA is TGTGCCAGCAGTGCTGTCGTAGGGGCCGGGGAGACCCAGTACTTC. Its translation is CASSAVVGAGETQYF.

To note about this clone: The CDR3 ends on some other residue instead of the conserved phenylalanine or tryptophan, so this is likely a read error. This chain's CDR3 is CASSSTSGGKADTQYV. The DNA of the CDR3 is TGCGCCAGCAGCTCGACTAGCGGGGGGAAAGCAGATACGCAGTATGTT. This chain joins TRBV5-1 and TRBJ2-3; 13 nucleotides align to TRBD2. Germline V gene data show CDR1 as SGHRS and CDR2 as YFSETQ. The V gene end was trimmed by 3 bases and the J gene end by 4 bases; junction bases not matched to a gene: 5. The CDR3 is 16 amino acids.

The chain has TRBV23-1 and TRBJ1-6; perhaps TRBD1 as D (6 bases). TRBV23-1 is identified as an open reading frame with a role that is uncertain. The CDR3 loop spans 16 amino acids. V was shortened by 0 bases and J by 0 bases, with 6 bases between the two germline ends. The CDR3 spells CASSQSTGSYNSPLHF. The CDR3, as DNA: TGCGCCAGCAGTCAATCGACAGGCTCCTATAATTCACCCCTCCACTTT.

This clone was seen only once. The chain links TRBV4-1 to TRBJ1-2, with no clear D. The CDR3 sequence is 13 residues long. Looked up from germline, CDR1 is MGHRA and CDR2 is YSYEKL. The germline V and J ends were trimmed by 0 bases and 8 bases, with 10 bases remaining between them. CDR3 DNA sequence: TGCGCCAGCAGCCAAGAAAAGCTTCCAGGCTACACCTTC. Translating gives CASSQEKLPGYTF.

This clone was counted a single time. The chain recombines TRBV27 with TRBJ1-5; D is ambiguous. V dropped 0 bases and J dropped 4 bases, with 16 bases sitting between them. From germline, CDR1 is MNHEY and CDR2 SMNVEV (reference sequence). This CDR3 has 17 amino acids. CDR3 bases: TGTGCCAGCAGTTTATCGCCCCGACATTTACAGAATCAGCCCCAGCATTTT. Its translation is CASSLSPRHLQNQPQHF.

This clone was seen only a few times. V gene TRBV7-2 combines with J gene TRBJ2-5; possibly TRBD1 for D (5 bases). Germline V gene sequence: CDR1 SGHTA, CDR2 FQGNSA. The V end lost 0 bases, the J end lost 2 bases, and 13 bases lay between the germline ends. This CDR3 is built from 16 residues. CDR3 DNA: TGTGCCAGCAGCTTAGCGGGCAGGGTGATTCAAGAGACCCAGTACTTC. As protein: CASSLAGRVIQETQYF.

This chain connects TRBV18 to TRBJ2-3; TRBD1 matches 7 bases. CDR1 is KGHSH and CDR2 is LQKENI in the germline V gene. Losses at the gene ends were 4 bases for V and 0 bases for J; bases not matched to a gene: 4. The CDR3 contains 15 residues. DNA for the CDR3: TGTGCCAGCTCACGAGAGGGGGCCAGCACAGATACGCAGTATTTT. It translates to CASSREGASTDTQYF.

V is TRBV7-9 and J is TRBJ2-6, with no clear D. V was clipped by 1 base and J by 1 base, with 5 bases between them. Germline V gene data show CDR1 as SEHNR and CDR2 as FQNEAQ (reference sequence). The length of the CDR3 is 15 residues. The CDR3, as DNA: TGTGCCAGCAGCTTAGGGCTTTCTGGGGCCAACGTCCTGACTTTC. As protein: CASSLGLSGANVLTF.

The rearrangement links TRBV5-6 to TRBJ1-2, with 11 bases matching TRBD1. The CDR3 length is 13 residues. V dropped 5 bases and J dropped 8; count of bases not matched to a gene: 5. Per germline, CDR1 SGHDT and CDR2 YYEEEE. CDR3 region: CASSWDRGTGYTF. CDR3 sequence (DNA): TGTGCCAGCAGTTGGGACAGGGGGACGGGCTACACCTTC.

The rearrangement uses TRBV7-9 and TRBJ1-6; 8 bases fit TRBD1. Losses at the gene ends were 4 bases for V and 7 bases for J; bases not matched to a gene: 3. The CDR3 contains 14 residues. Germline CDR1 and CDR2: SEHNR and FQNEAQ (reference sequence). The CDR3 nucleotides are TGTGCCAGCAGCTCGGACAGGGAGAATTCACCCCTCCACTTT. Amino acids: CASSSDRENSPLHF.

The V and J genes are TRBV11-2 and TRBJ1-2; 7 bases align to TRBD1. This CDR3 spans 13 amino acids. Germline CDR1 and CDR2: SGHAT and FQNNGV. The J segment lost 4 bases and the V segment lost 8 bases, leaving 7 bases of the junction unmatched. CDR3 loop: CASGFAGGYGYTF. CDR3 DNA sequence: TGTGCCAGCGGATTTGCAGGGGGCTATGGCTACACCTTC.

This chain connects TRBV19 to TRBJ1-5; 7 positions match TRBD1. Germline CDR1 is LNHDA and CDR2 is SQIVND (reference sequence). The CDR3 is 14 amino acids. The V and J ends lost 7 bases and 7 bases, in that order; junction bases with no gene match: 10. DNA of the CDR3: TGTGCCAGTAATAAAGGACAGGTTGGGCAGCCCCAGCATTTT. Residues: CASNKGQVGQPQHF.